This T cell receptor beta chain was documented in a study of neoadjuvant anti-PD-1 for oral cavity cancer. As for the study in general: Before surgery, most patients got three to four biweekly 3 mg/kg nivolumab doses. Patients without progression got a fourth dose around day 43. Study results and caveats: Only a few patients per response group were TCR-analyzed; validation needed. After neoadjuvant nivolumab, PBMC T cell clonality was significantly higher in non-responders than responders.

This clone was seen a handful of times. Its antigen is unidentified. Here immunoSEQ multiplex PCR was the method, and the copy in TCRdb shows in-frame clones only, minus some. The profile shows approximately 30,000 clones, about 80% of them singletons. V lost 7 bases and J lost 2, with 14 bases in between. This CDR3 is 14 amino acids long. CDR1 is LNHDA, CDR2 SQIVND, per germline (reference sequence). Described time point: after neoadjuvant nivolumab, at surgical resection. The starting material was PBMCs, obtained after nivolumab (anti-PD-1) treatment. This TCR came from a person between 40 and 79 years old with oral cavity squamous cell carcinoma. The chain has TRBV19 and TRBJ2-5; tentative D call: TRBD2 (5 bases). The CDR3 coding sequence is TGTGCCAGTACCTCAAGCGGCGGACAAGAGACCCAGTACTTC. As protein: CASTSSGGQETQYF.